Below are 30 T cell receptor beta chains sequenced from a single sample in a study of blood T cell repertoires in COVID-19. TCRdb's copy holds only in-frame clones and misses some; the assay was immunoSEQ multiplex PCR. The table includes around 250,000 clones, about 80% detected once. Sequenced input: peripheral blood. Every receptor here comes from a man in his fifties or sixties with active or convalescent COVID-19.

The table lists this clone with a few counts. V gene TRBV5-1 combines with J gene TRBJ2-5; TRBD1 aligns across 7 bases. The trim removed 0 bases at V and 6 bases at J, leaving 8 bases unmatched. The CDR3 length is 15 residues. From germline, CDR1 is SGHRS and CDR2 YFSETQ. The DNA for the CDR3 is TGCGCCAGCAGCTTGGAGGGGGCAGGGACGAAGACCCAGTACTTC. Its translation: CASSLEGAGTKTQYF.

The chain joins TRBV19 to TRBJ2-7; 7 bases are shared with TRBD1. Trimming at V came to 5 bases and at J to 2 bases, leaving 9 bases not matched to a gene. There are 15 residues in the CDR3. Germline lookup yields CDR1 LNHDA and CDR2 SQIVND (reference sequence). The CDR3 loop reads CASSQSGQSAYEQYF. The CDR3 nucleotides read TGTGCCAGTAGTCAATCGGGACAGAGCGCCTACGAGCAGTACTTC.

The count of this clone is one. The rearrangement links TRBV4-2 to TRBJ2-5; 7 bases line up with TRBD1. Trimming removed 3 bases from V and 0 bases from J; junction bases left unmatched: 7. CDR1 is LGHNA, CDR2 YNFKEQ, per germline. The CDR3 sequence is 16 residues long. The CDR3 DNA follows: TGTGCCAGCAGCCAGGCAACCGGGACAGACCAAGAGACCCAGTACTTC. Its translation is CASSQATGTDQETQYF.

The chain has TRBV15 and TRBJ2-1; D is perhaps TRBD1 (7 bases). V dropped 0 bases and J dropped 7 bases, with 13 bases sitting between them. This CDR3 is 15 amino acids long. CDR1 and CDR2 from the germline V gene are LNHNV and YYDKDF (reference sequence). The CDR3 DNA follows: TGTGCCACCAGCAGAGACCAGGGGGGCCTAAATGAGCAGTTCTTC. Its protein is CATSRDQGGLNEQFF.

The chain is built from TRBV27 and TRBJ1-2, with TRBD1 as a possible D gene (6 bases). CDR1 MNHEY and CDR2 SMNVEV come from the germline V gene (reference sequence). V lost 5 bases, J lost 3 bases, and 16 bases lay in between. CDR3 length equals 15 residues. For the CDR3, the DNA is TGTGCCAGCAGTCCACAGGGATCCCGGGACTATGGCTACACCTTC. Translation: CASSPQGSRDYGYTF.

The chain carries TRBV5-6 and TRBJ1-1; 9 bases fit TRBD1. The CDR3 extends over 15 amino acids. In germline, CDR1 is SGHDT, CDR2 YYEEEE. V shed 1 base and J 0 bases; nucleotides not matched to a gene: 1. The CDR3 bases are TGTGCCAGCAGCTTGTGGGACAGGGTGAACACTGAAGCTTTCTTT. This encodes CASSLWDRVNTEAFF. Full variable domain (missing parts from reference TRBV5-6 and TRBJ1-1): DAGVTQSPTHLIKTRGQQVTLRCSPKSGHDTVSWYQQALGQGPQFIFQYYEEEERQRGNFPDRFSGHQFPNYSSELNVNALLLGDSALYLCASSLWDRVNTEAFFGQGTRLTVV.

The V call is TRBV6-5, the J call TRBJ2-7, with 7 positions matching TRBD1. Germline V gene lookup returns CDR1 MNHEY and CDR2 SVGAGI. The CDR3 spans 15 residues. The trim removed 4 bases at V and 0 bases at J, leaving 6 bases unmatched. In DNA, the CDR3 is TGTGCCAGCAGTTCCGACAGGGAGCACTCCTACGAGCAGTACTTC. Its protein product is CASSSDREHSYEQYF.

The chain couples TRBV7-8 to TRBJ2-5, with 8 nucleotides matching TRBD2. This CDR3 comprises 19 residues. CDR1 SGHVS and CDR2 FQNEAQ come from the germline V gene. The J segment lost 9 bases and the V segment lost 5 bases, leaving 26 bases of the junction unmatched. CDR3 coding DNA: TGTGCCAGCAGCCTCTCGCCGGCGGAAAATGCGGGGGGACGGGAGTCCCAGTACTTC. Its translation: CASSLSPAENAGGRESQYF. The entire variable domain, with the rest obtained from reference TRBV7-8 and TRBJ2-5, is as follows: GAGVSQSPRYKVAKRGQDVALRCDPISGHVSLFWYQQALGQGPEFLTYFQNEAQLDKSGLPSDRFFAERPEGSVSTLKIQRTQQEDSAVYLCASSLSPAENAGGRESQYFGPGTRLLVL.

This clone was observed once. CDR3 sequence: CASSLVLPGGNTEAFF. The CDR3 nucleotides are TGTGCCAGCAGTTTGGTATTACCAGGGGGTAACACTGAAGCTTTCTTT. The V gene is TRBV28, the J gene TRBJ1-1; 7 bases align to TRBD1. This CDR3 comprises 16 residues. V was clipped by 3 bases and J by 2 bases; unmatched bases: 9. The germline V gene has CDR1 MDHEN and CDR2 SYDVKM.

The V and J genes are TRBV28 and TRBJ2-7; 7 bases line up with TRBD1. This CDR3 contains 14 residues. CDR1 and CDR2 from the germline V gene are MDHEN and SYDVKM. V lost 5 bases to trimming and J lost 3 bases; unmatched junction nucleotides: 7. This chain's CDR3 is CASSPGTENYEQYF. CDR3 nucleotides: TGTGCCAGCAGTCCCGGGACAGAGAACTACGAGCAGTACTTC.

V usage is TRBV7-9 and J usage is TRBJ1-6; D may be TRBD1 (5 bases). Germline assignment: CDR1 SEHNR and CDR2 FQNEAQ (reference sequence). The germline V and J ends were trimmed by 2 bases and 8 bases, with 16 bases remaining between them. CDR3 length equals 16 residues. CDR3 sequence: CASSLSAGLHDSPLHF. As DNA, the CDR3 is TGTGCCAGCAGCTTATCAGCAGGGTTACATGATTCACCCCTCCACTTT.

The chain carries TRBV9 and TRBJ2-1; 10 nucleotides line up with TRBD1. CDR1 is SGDLS and CDR2 is YYNGEE in the germline V gene. J lost 7 bases, V lost 2 bases, and 15 bases had no gene match. CDR3 length: 18 amino acids. CDR3 protein: CASSVGQGPLTGTNEQFF. CDR3 nucleotides: TGTGCCAGCAGCGTGGGACAGGGGCCATTAACCGGTACGAATGAGCAGTTCTTC.

The rearrangement links TRBV28 to TRBJ1-2, with 7 bases that match TRBD1. The ends lost 8 bases at V and 4 bases at J; junction bases unmatched: 10. Germline CDR1 reads MDHEN; CDR2 reads SYDVKM. This CDR3 contains 14 residues. CDR3 sequence (DNA): TGTGCCAGCCGACAGGGCACCATTGGCTATGGCTACACCTTC. It is translated as CASRQGTIGYGYTF.

The rearrangement links TRBV18 to TRBJ1-1; no firm D call. The CDR3 loop spans 13 amino acids. Germline V lookup: CDR1 KGHSH, CDR2 LQKENI. Trimming took off 5 bases at V and 0 bases at J, with 7 bases between the two ends. CDR3 protein: CASSVQLNTEAFF. The DNA of the CDR3 is TGTGCCAGCTCAGTTCAGTTGAACACTGAAGCTTTCTTT.

V and J are TRBV18 and TRBJ2-1; weak D call: TRBD1 (6 bases). This CDR3 has 15 amino acids. Germline values: CDR1 KGHSH, CDR2 LQKENI. Trimming pared 3 bases from V and 5 bases from J, leaving 14 bases between. The CDR3 loop is CASSPSTGVHNEQFF. DNA of the CDR3: TGTGCCAGCTCACCCTCGACAGGTGTCCACAATGAGCAGTTCTTC.

This chain links TRBV19 with TRBJ2-1; D might be TRBD2 (5 bases). V was shortened by 3 bases and J by 6 bases, with 15 bases between the two germline ends. The CDR3 has 15 residues. From germline, CDR1 is LNHDA and CDR2 SQIVND (reference sequence). CDR3 amino acids: CASSIPGLSLNEQFF. CDR3 in DNA: TGTGCCAGTAGTATTCCCGGACTGTCCCTCAATGAGCAGTTCTTC.

This rearrangement joins TRBV7-6 to TRBJ2-7; D gene uncertain. The length of the CDR3 is 14 residues. CDR1 is SGHVS, CDR2 FNYEAQ, per germline. Trimming stripped 5 bases from V and 3 bases from J, with 14 bases between. For the CDR3, the DNA is TGTGCCAGCAGCCCCCCGGGTGAAGGCTACGAGCAGTACTTC. This gives the protein CASSPPGEGYEQYF.

The chain employs TRBV15 and TRBJ2-5; 10 nucleotides agree with TRBD2. CDR3 size: 15 residues. Germline trimming cut 3 bases from V and 2 bases from J; bases unmatched to any gene: 3. Per germline, CDR1 LNHNV and CDR2 YYDKDF (reference sequence). The CDR3 reads CATSRTSGYQETQYF. The CDR3 bases are TGTGCCACCAGCAGGACTAGCGGGTATCAAGAGACCCAGTACTTC. The whole variable domain, filled in from reference TRBV15 and TRBJ2-5, reads DAMVIQNPRYQVTQFGKPVTLSCSQTLNHNVMYWYQQKSSQAPKLLFHYYDKDFNNEADTPDNFQSRRPNTSFCFLDIRSPGLGDTAMYLCATSRTSGYQETQYFGPGTRLLVL.

The chain combines TRBV28 with TRBJ2-7, with TRBD1 identical over 12 bases. The V and J ends lost 6 bases and 2 bases, in that order; junction bases with no gene match: 2. Germline V gene lookup returns CDR1 MDHEN and CDR2 SYDVKM. This CDR3 contains 14 residues. The CDR3 loop is CASRRDRGPYEQYF. CDR3 coding DNA: TGTGCCAGCAGACGGGACAGGGGGCCCTACGAGCAGTACTTC. The whole variable domain, remainder taken from reference TRBV28 and TRBJ2-7, is DVKVTQSSRYLVKRTGEKVFLECVQDMDHENMFWYRQDPGLGLRLIYFSYDVKMKEKGDIPEGYSVSREKKERFSLILESASTNQTSMYLCASRRDRGPYEQYFGPGTRLTVT.

As for this clone: Just one base apart from a much larger clone, this may be a read error. The rearrangement joins TRBV19 to TRBJ1-3; D not resolved. Per the germline V gene, CDR1 is LNHDA and CDR2 is SQIVND (reference sequence). CDR3 length equals 13 residues. V lost 5 bases, J lost 2 bases, and 7 bases lay in between. In DNA, the CDR3 is TGTGCCAGTAGTGGCAGGACTGGAAACACCATATATTTT. Protein sequence: CASSGRTGNTIYF.

The chain has TRBV19 and TRBJ2-7; 10 bases line up with TRBD1. This CDR3 has 15 residues. Germline assignment: CDR1 LNHDA and CDR2 SQIVND (reference sequence). Losses at the gene ends were 5 bases for V and 4 bases for J; bases not matched to a gene: 8. The CDR3 reads CASSGTGTGAYEQYF. The CDR3, as DNA: TGTGCCAGTAGTGGCACCGGGACAGGGGCTTACGAGCAGTACTTC.

The chain is built from TRBV5-1 and TRBJ1-2; a weak D match, TRBD1 (5 bases). CDR3 length equals 15 residues. Germline V CDR1 and CDR2: SGHRS, YFSETQ. V shed 2 bases and J shed 0 bases, with 11 bases lying between them. CDR3 sequence reads: CASSFNHRTNYGYTF. The CDR3 DNA follows: TGCGCCAGCAGCTTTAACCACAGGACTAACTATGGCTACACCTTC.

The J gene is TRBJ2-3, the V gene TRBV29-1; D perhaps matches TRBD1 (5 bases). The CDR3 sequence is 15 residues long. With 1 base removed from V and 2 bases from J, the gap between germline ends came to 13 bases. Germline V gene sequence: CDR1 SQVTM, CDR2 ANQGSEA. CDR3 nucleotide sequence: TGCAGCGTTGAAGGGGTCAGGGCCCTCACAGATACGCAGTATTTT. Protein sequence: CSVEGVRALTDTQYF.

The chain recombines TRBV7-3 with TRBJ1-1, with TRBD1 as a possible D gene (6 bases). Germline V gene sequence: CDR1 SGHTA, CDR2 FQGTGA. V gave up 4 bases and J gave up 5 bases, with 11 bases separating them. This CDR3 is 13 amino acids long. The CDR3 coding sequence is TGTGCCAGCAGCTCCAGGGGTAGGACTGAAGCTTTCTTT. Protein sequence: CASSSRGRTEAFF.

The genes are TRBV4-1 and TRBJ1-4; the D gene is possibly TRBD1 (6 bases). This CDR3 is 15 amino acids long. The germline V gene has CDR1 MGHRA and CDR2 YSYEKL. V lost 4 bases and J lost 4, with 13 bases in between. The CDR3, as DNA: TGCGCCAGCAGCCGGTCAGGGGCGGGTAATGAAAAACTGTTTTTT. Residues: CASSRSGAGNEKLFF.

The chain combines TRBV5-5 with TRBJ2-3; 7 bases line up with TRBD2. The CDR3 length is 16 residues. In germline, CDR1 is SGHKS, CDR2 YYEKEE (reference sequence). V trimming: 0 bases; J trimming: 4 bases; junction bases outside the gene matches: 8. CDR3 nucleotide sequence: TGTGCCAGCAGCTTGGTGCTAGCGGCTCGCCCAGATACGCAGTATTTT. It codes for CASSLVLAARPDTQYF. Drawing the rest from reference TRBV5-5 and TRBJ2-3, the complete variable domain is DAGVTQSPTHLIKTRGQQVTLRCSPISGHKSVSWYQQVLGQGPQFIFQYYEKEERGRGNFPDRFSARQFPNYSSELNVNALLLGDSALYLCASSLVLAARPDTQYFGPGTRLTVL.

The chain links TRBV5-1 to TRBJ2-3, with 12 bases fitting TRBD1. CDR3 length: 16 residues. V shed 2 bases and J 8 bases; nucleotides not matched to a gene: 9. CDR1 and CDR2 (germline): SGHRS, YFSETQ. The DNA of the CDR3 is TGCGCCAGCAGCTTTCAACCGGGACAGGGGGCACGTACGCAGTATTTT. Translating gives CASSFQPGQGARTQYF.

The chain couples TRBV7-6 to TRBJ2-3; 11 bases line up with TRBD2. The V segment lost 1 base and the J segment 2 bases; nucleotides outside the gene matches: 2. The CDR3 is 16 amino acids. Germline CDR1 reads SGHVS; CDR2 reads FNYEAQ. The CDR3 nucleotides are TGTGCCAGCAGCTTAGTTAGCGGGGGGGCCACAGATACGCAGTATTTT. Translating it yields CASSLVSGGATDTQYF.

This clone appeared a single time. The rearrangement uses TRBV28 and TRBJ2-7; D gene uncertain. The germline V gene encodes CDR1 MDHEN and CDR2 SYDVKM. V was pared by 6 bases and J by 5 bases, with 14 bases between. The CDR3 has 13 amino acids. The CDR3 DNA follows: TGTGCCAGCAGCATCAGTCCCCAGGACGAGCAGTACTTC. Translated, it gives CASSISPQDEQYF.

A single count supports this clone. The genes are TRBV2 and TRBJ1-1, with 12 bases aligning to TRBD1. This CDR3 is 14 amino acids long. Per germline, CDR1 SNHLY and CDR2 FYNNEI. The V and J ends lost 6 bases and 6 bases, in that order; junction bases with no gene match: 5. The CDR3 coding sequence is TGTGCCAGCAGGAGGGGACAGGGGGCCGCTGAAGCTTTCTTT. Protein product: CASRRGQGAAEAFF.